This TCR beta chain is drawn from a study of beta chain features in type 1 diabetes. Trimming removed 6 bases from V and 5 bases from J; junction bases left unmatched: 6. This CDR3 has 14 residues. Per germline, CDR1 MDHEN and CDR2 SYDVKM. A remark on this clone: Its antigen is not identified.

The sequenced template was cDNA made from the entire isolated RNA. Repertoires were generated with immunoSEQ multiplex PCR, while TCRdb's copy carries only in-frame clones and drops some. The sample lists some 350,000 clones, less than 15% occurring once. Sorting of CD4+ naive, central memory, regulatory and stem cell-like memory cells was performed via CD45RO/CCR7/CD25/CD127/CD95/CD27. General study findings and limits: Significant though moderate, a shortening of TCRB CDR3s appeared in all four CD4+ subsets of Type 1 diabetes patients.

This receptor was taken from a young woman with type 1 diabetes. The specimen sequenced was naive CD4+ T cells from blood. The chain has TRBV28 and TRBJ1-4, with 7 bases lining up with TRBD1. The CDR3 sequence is CASRSGTVNEKLFF. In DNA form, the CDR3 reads TGTGCCAGCAGATCCGGGACAGTAAATGAAAAACTGTTTTTT.